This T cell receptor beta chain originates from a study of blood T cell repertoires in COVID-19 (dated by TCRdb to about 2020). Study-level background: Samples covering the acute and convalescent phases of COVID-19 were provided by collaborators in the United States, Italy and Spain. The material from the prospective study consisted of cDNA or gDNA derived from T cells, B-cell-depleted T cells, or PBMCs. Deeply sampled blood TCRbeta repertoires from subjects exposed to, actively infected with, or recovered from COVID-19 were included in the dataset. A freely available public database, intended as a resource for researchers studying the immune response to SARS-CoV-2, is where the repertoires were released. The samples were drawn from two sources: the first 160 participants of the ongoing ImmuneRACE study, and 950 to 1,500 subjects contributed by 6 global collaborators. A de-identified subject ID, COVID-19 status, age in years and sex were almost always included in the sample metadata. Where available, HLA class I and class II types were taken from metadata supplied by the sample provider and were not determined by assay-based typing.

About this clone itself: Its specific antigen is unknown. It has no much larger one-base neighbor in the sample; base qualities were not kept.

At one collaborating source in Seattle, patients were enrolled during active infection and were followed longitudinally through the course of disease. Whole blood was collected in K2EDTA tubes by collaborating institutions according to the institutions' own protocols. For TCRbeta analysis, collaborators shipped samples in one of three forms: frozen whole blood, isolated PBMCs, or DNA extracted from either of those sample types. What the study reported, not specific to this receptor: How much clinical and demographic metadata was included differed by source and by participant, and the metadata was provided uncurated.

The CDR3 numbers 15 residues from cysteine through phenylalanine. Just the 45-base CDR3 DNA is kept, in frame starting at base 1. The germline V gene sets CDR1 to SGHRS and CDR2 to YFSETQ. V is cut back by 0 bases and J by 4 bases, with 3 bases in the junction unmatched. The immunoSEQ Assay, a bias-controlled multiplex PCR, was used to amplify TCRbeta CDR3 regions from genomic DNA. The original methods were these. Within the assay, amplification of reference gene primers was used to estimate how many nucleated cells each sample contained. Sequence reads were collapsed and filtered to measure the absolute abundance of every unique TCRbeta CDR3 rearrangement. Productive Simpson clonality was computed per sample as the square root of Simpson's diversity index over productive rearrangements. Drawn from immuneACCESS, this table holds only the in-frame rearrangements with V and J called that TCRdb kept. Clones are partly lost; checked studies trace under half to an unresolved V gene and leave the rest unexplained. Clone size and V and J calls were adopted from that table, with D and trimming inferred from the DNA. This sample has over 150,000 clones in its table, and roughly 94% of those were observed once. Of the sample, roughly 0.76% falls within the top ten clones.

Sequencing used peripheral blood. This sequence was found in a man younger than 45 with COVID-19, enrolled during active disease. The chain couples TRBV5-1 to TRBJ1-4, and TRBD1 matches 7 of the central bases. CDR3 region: CASSLGAGGNEKLFF. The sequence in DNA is TGCGCCAGCAGCTTGGGGGCAGGGGGTAATGAAAAACTGTTTTTT. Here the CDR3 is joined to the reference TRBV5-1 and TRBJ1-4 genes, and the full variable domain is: KAGVTQTPRYLIKTRGQQVTLSCSPISGHRSVSWYQQTPGQGLQFLFEYFSETQRNKGNFPGRFSGRQFSNSRSEMNVSTLELGDSALYLCASSLGAGGNEKLFFGSGTQLSVL.